This T cell receptor beta chain is from a study of T cell clonotyping in hematopoietic cell transplantation. Blood collection times were about day -28 and days 30, 100, 180 posttransplant. Assay used: immunoSEQ multiplex PCR; TCRdb lists only in-frame clones, some missing. The data show roughly 3,900 clones, just under 95% seen once. Study-level results: At the given depth, recipient repertoires were over 97% de novo clonotypes. Graft donor and pretransplant recipient Inverse Simpson Index values predicted broader posttransplant TCR diversity.

Worth noting for this clone: Its antigen is currently unknown.

This specimen was PBMCs, taken 30 days after allogeneic stem cell transplant. The clonotype comes from a male patient in his fifties who had an allogeneic stem cell transplant from a related donor, so the T cells may come from the graft donor. Some clones in this sample may be carry-over from other donors' samples.

CDR3 nucleotide sequence: TGTGCCATCAGCGAGCGGGAGGGCCTCTACGAGCAGTACTTC. This sequence encodes CAISEREGLYEQYF. This sequence joins TRBV10-3 and TRBJ2-7; 10 nucleotides align to TRBD2. V shed 6 bases and J 3 bases; nucleotides not matched to a gene: 5. The CDR3 runs to 14 residues. Germline V gene lookup returns CDR1 ENHRY and CDR2 SYGVKD.